This T cell receptor beta chain was sequenced for a study of blood T cell repertoires in COVID-19 (dated by TCRdb to between 2020 and 2021). About the full investigation: The collaborator samples originated in the United States, Italy and Spain and spanned the acute and convalescent phases of COVID-19. The material from the prospective study consisted of cDNA or gDNA derived from T cells, B-cell-depleted T cells, or PBMCs. The dataset comprised deeply sampled blood TCRbeta repertoires from subjects exposed to, actively infected with, or recovered from COVID-19. The repertoires were released in a freely available public database intended as a resource for research on the immune response to SARS-CoV-2. Samples came from the ongoing ImmuneRACE study (first 160 participants) plus 1,254 subjects from 6 global collaborators. Sample metadata almost always included a de-identified subject ID, COVID-19 status, age in years and sex. Where available, HLA class I and class II types were obtained from metadata supplied by the sample provider rather than from assay-based typing. Paper-wide results and their limitations: Clinical and demographic metadata were provided uncurated, with the amount varying by source and participant.

Whole blood was collected in K2EDTA tubes by collaborating institutions according to the institutions' own protocols. For TCRbeta analysis, collaborators shipped samples as frozen whole blood, isolated PBMCs, or DNA extracted from either of those sample types. Trimming takes 6 bases from V and 7 bases from J, and the germline ends sit 16 bases apart. Taken from the germline V gene, the CDR1 and CDR2 loops are MNHEY and SVGAGI. The CDR3 runs 15 residues from the cysteine to the phenylalanine. This entry keeps only the CDR3 DNA: 45 bases, framed from base 1. TCRbeta CDR3 regions were amplified from genomic DNA using the immunoSEQ Assay, a bias-controlled multiplex PCR. The authors' analysis ran thus. The number of nucleated cells in each sample was estimated from the amplification of reference gene primers within the assay. To quantify the absolute abundance of each unique TCRbeta CDR3 rearrangement, sequence reads were collapsed and filtered. For each sample, productive Simpson clonality was calculated as the square root of Simpson's diversity index over productive rearrangements. TCRdb re-hosts the immuneACCESS table, in-frame sequences only. Its copies lack some clones; in the studies checked, an unresolved V gene accounts for under half of them, and the cause for the rest is not known. V and J calls and clone size are those listed in that table; D and trimming were worked out from the DNA. This sample comprises roughly 100,000 clones, about nine tenths of them detected only once. Of the sample, about 16% is held by the ten largest clones.

About this clone: Its recognized antigen is unknown. No per-base quality is available; no much larger clone lies one base away.

The sequence was collected from a man between 45 and 60 years old with acute or convalescent COVID-19. The chain is assembled from TRBV6-5 and TRBJ1-6; the D gene lacks a confident call. The sample consisted of peripheral blood. The base sequence is TGTGCCAGCAGACCAAACGACGGACTCAATTCACCCCTCCACTTT. This yields the protein CASRPNDGLNSPLHF.